This note documents a single TCR beta chain sequence. The J segment lost 8 bases and the V segment lost 0 bases, leaving 6 bases of the junction unmatched. CDR1 SGHNT and CDR2 YENEEA come from the germline V gene. The CDR3 has 15 amino acids. The sample originates from a study of cytomegalovirus exposure and HLA in healthy donors. PCR amplification relied on 60 Vbeta primers (plus 13 Jbeta primers). The table came from immunoSEQ multiplex PCR; TCRdb's copy has only in-frame clones and leaves some out. The repertoire consists of roughly 75,000 clones, with roughly 82% occurring once and the leading ten covering approximately 17%.

This TCR was sampled from a man aged 65-85 years in good health and CMV-seropositive. The rearrangement joins TRBV11-3 to TRBJ2-1, with 8 nucleotides matching TRBD2. Material: PBMCs. The CDR3 here is CASSLDPSGWDEQFF. For the CDR3, the DNA is TGTGCCAGCAGCTTAGATCCTAGCGGGTGGGATGAGCAGTTCTTC.